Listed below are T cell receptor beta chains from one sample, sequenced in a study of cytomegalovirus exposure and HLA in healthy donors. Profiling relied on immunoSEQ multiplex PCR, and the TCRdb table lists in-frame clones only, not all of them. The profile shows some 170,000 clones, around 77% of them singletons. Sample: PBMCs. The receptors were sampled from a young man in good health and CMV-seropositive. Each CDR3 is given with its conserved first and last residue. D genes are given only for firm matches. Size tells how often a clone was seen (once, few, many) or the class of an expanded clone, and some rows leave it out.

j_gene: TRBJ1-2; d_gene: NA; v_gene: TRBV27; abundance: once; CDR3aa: CASSLRQGYGYTF; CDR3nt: TGTGCCAGCAGTTTACGTCAGGGATATGGCTACACCTTC
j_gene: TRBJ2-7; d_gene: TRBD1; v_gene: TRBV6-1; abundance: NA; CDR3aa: CASSAHTTQGSYEQYF; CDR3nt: TGTGCCAGCAGTGCCCATACAACACAGGGGTCGTACGAGCAGTACTTC
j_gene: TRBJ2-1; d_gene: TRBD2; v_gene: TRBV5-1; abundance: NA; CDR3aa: CASSYGDAGGGDEQFF; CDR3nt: TGCGCCAGCAGCTACGGCGACGCGGGGGGCGGCGATGAGCAGTTCTTC
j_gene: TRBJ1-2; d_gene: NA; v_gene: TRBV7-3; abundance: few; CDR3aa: CASSFVYKDRAYGYTF; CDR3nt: TGTGCCAGCAGCTTTGTATACAAAGACAGAGCTTATGGCTACACCTTC
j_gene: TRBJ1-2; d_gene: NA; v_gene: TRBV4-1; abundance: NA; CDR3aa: CASSQAGTHGYTF; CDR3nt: TGCGCCAGCAGCCAAGCGGGAACCCATGGCTACACCTTC
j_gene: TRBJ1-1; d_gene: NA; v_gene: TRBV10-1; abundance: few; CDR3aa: CASSLDRNTEAFF; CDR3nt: TGCGCCAGCAGCTTGGACAGGAACACTGAAGCTTTCTTT
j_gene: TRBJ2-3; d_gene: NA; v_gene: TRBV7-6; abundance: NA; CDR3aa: CASSSAVDPTDTQYF; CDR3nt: TGTGCCAGCAGCTCGGCGGTTGACCCCACAGATACGCAGTATTTT
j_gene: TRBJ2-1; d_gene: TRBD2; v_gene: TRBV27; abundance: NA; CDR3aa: CASSLSRLAYEQFF; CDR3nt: TGTGCCAGCAGTTTATCGAGACTAGCCTATGAGCAGTTCTTC
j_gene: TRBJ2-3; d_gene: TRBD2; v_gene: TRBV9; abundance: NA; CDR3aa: CASSVSKQRGGPGVLDTQYF; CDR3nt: TGTGCCAGCAGCGTATCGAAACAGCGGGGGGGGCCGGGGGTTTTAGATACGCAGTATTTT
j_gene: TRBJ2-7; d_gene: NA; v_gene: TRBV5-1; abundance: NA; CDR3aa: CASSFGPGGRTKQSSYEQYF; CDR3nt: TGCGCCAGCAGTTTTGGTCCCGGGGGACGGACCAAACAGAGCTCCTACGAGCAGTACTTC
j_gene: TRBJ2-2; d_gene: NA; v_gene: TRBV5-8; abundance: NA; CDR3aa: CASSRTRAVRANTGELFF; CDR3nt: TGTGCCAGCAGCCGGACACGCGCCGTTAGGGCGAACACCGGGGAGCTGTTTTTT
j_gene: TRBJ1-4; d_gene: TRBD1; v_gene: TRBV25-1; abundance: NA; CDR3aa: CASSAQTGQGVEKLFF; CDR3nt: TGTGCCAGCAGTGCACAAACGGGACAGGGAGTTGAAAAACTGTTTTTT
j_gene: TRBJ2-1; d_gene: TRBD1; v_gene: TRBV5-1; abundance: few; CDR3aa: CASSLEGQGLYEQFF; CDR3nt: TGCGCCAGCAGCTTGGAGGGACAGGGGTTATATGAGCAGTTCTTC
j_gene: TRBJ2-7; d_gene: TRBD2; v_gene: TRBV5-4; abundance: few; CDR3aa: CASRPGTSVYEQYF; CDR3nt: TGTGCCAGCAGACCCGGGACTAGCGTTTACGAGCAGTACTTC
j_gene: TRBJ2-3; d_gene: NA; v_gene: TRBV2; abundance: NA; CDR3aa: CASLLGASTDTQYF; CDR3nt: TGTGCCAGCCTTTTGGGGGCTAGCACAGATACGCAGTATTTT
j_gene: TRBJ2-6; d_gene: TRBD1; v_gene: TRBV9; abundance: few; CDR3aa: CASSATGAGANVLTF; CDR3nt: TGTGCCAGCAGCGCTACAGGGGCCGGGGCCAACGTCCTGACTTTC
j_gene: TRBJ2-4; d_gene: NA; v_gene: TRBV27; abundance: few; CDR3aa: CASSTLRDLGNIQYF; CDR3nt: TGTGCCAGCAGTACACTCAGGGATTTAGGAAACATTCAGTACTTC
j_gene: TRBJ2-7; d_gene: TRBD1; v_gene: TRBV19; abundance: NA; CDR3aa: CASSPEGQGAVYEQYF; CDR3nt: TGTGCCAGTAGTCCCGAGGGACAGGGGGCGGTCTACGAGCAGTACTTC
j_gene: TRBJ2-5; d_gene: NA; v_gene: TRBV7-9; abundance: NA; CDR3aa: CASSIGHQETQYF; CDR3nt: TGTGCCAGCAGCATAGGACATCAAGAGACCCAGTACTTC
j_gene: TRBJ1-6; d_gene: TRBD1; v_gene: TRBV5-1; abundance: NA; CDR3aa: CASTSDRAHQSPLHF; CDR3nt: TGCGCCAGCACCTCGGACAGGGCTCATCAATCACCCCTCCACTTT
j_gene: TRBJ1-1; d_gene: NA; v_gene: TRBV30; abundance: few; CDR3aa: CAWSVLGATEAFF; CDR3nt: TGTGCCTGGAGTGTACTGGGGGCCACTGAAGCTTTCTTT
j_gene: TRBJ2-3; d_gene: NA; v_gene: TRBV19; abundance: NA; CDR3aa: CASSIDPPGYTDTQYF; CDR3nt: TGTGCCAGTAGTATAGATCCACCGGGGTACACAGATACGCAGTATTTT
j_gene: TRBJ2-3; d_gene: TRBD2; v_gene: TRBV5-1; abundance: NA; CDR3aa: CASSPGTSGGPTDTQYF; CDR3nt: TGCGCCAGCAGCCCTGGGACTAGCGGGGGGCCCACAGATACGCAGTATTTT
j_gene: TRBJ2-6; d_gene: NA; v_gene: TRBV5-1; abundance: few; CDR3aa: CASSLEGWRSSGANVLTF; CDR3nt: TGCGCCAGCAGCTTGGAGGGGTGGCGGAGCTCTGGGGCCAACGTCCTGACTTTC
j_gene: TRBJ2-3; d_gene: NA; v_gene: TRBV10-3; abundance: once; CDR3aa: CAISFGTDTQYF; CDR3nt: TGTGCCATCAGCTTCGGCACAGATACGCAGTATTTT
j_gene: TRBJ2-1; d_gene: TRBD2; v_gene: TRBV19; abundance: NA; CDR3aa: CASSIGSGGAGYNEQFF; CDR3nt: TGTGCCAGTAGTATAGGTAGCGGGGGGGCCGGTTACAATGAGCAGTTCTTC